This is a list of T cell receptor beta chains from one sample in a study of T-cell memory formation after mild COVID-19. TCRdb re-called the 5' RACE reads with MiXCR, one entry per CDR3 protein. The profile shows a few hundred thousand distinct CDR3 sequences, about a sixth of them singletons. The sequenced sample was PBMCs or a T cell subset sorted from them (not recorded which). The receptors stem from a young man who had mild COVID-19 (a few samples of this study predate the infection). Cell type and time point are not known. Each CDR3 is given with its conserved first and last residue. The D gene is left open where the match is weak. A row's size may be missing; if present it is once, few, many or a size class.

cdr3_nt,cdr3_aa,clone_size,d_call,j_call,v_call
TGCAGTGCTGTTGGGGGGAGTAGTGCTGAAGCTTTCTTT,CSAVGGSSAEAFF,NA,NA,TRBJ1-1,TRBV20-1
TGTGCCAGCAGCTTACCCGCGCCGGACAATGAGCAGTTCTTC,CASSLPAPDNEQFF,many,NA,TRBJ2-1,TRBV7-2
TGTGCCAGCAGCTTTGGAAGGACAGATACGCAGTATTTT,CASSFGRTDTQYF,many,NA,TRBJ2-3,TRBV7-2
TGTGCCAGCAGCTTAGGTCTAGCGGGGGGGATCGGTCCCTACGAGCAGTACTTC,CASSLGLAGGIGPYEQYF,many,TRBD2,TRBJ2-7,TRBV7-2
TGCGCCAGCAGCCAAGCGGTTTCGATCGGTGACACCATATATTTT,CASSQAVSIGDTIYF,many,NA,TRBJ1-3,TRBV4-1
TGTGCCAGCAGCCCCGCCATGGGCCAAGCCAAAAACATTCAGTACTTC,CASSPAMGQAKNIQYF,NA,NA,TRBJ2-4,TRBV6-2/TRBV6-3
TGTGCCAGCAGTCCGACAGGGGCCCCCTACGAGCAGTACTTC,CASSPTGAPYEQYF,few,TRBD1,TRBJ2-7,TRBV27
TGTGCCAGCAGCCACCTAGAAAGCTCCTACAATGAGCAGTTCTTC,CASSHLESSYNEQFF,few,NA,TRBJ2-1,TRBV27
TGTGCCAGCAGTATTATTGGTCAGCCCCAGCATTTT,CASSIIGQPQHF,many,NA,TRBJ1-5,TRBV12-3/TRBV12-4
TGTGCCAGCAGCTTACTGGTGGGCAGACAAAAAGCTTTCTTT,CASSLLVGRQKAFF,NA,NA,TRBJ1-1,TRBV7-2
TGTGCCAGCAGGAGGGAAGCCCTGAGCAATGAGCAGTTCTTC,CASRREALSNEQFF,few,NA,TRBJ2-1,TRBV7-9
TGTGCCAGCACGATGGGACGGACCTATGGCTACACCTTC,CASTMGRTYGYTF,NA,NA,TRBJ1-2,TRBV7-8
TGTGCCAGCAGACCGGGACAGGGTTTTCCTGAAGCTTTCTTT,CASRPGQGFPEAFF,few,TRBD1,TRBJ1-1,TRBV5-5
TGTGCCAGCAGAACCGGGACTATTGGGGAGACCCAGTACTTC,CASRTGTIGETQYF,few,TRBD2,TRBJ2-5,TRBV12-3/TRBV12-4
TGTGCCAGCAGTTTCGGGGGCAGAACTGAAGCTTTCTTT,CASSFGGRTEAFF,few,NA,TRBJ1-1,TRBV12-3/TRBV12-4
TGTGCCAGCAGCGGCTCCGGGGCCTACACGGCGGATACGCAGTATTTT,CASSGSGAYTADTQYF,NA,NA,TRBJ2-3,TRBV9
TGTGCCAGCAGCCAATACGGAGACGGCTACACCTTC,CASSQYGDGYTF,NA,NA,TRBJ1-2,TRBV3-1
TGTGCCACCAGTGATTCGGGACAGGGGAACACCGGGGAGCTGTTTTTT,CATSDSGQGNTGELFF,NA,TRBD1,TRBJ2-2,TRBV24-1
TGCAGCGTTGAGAGGGGCGGTGAGACCCAGTACTTC,CSVERGGETQYF,NA,NA,TRBJ2-5,TRBV29-1
TGCGCCAGCAGCTTGGCCAGGGCGGTCTATCGGGAGACCCAGTACTTC,CASSLARAVYRETQYF,many,NA,TRBJ2-5,TRBV5-1
TGCGCCAGCAGCTGGACCATACAAGAGACCCAGTACTTC,CASSWTIQETQYF,few,NA,TRBJ2-5,TRBV5-1
TGTGCCAGCAGTTTGAGGGTACGCGGGAACATTCAGTACTTC,CASSLRVRGNIQYF,few,NA,TRBJ2-4,TRBV6-5
TGTGCCAGCAGCGTAGGGGGCGAGATGAACACTGAAGCTTTCTTT,CASSVGGEMNTEAFF,few,NA,TRBJ1-1,TRBV9
TGTGCCAGCAGTTTGGGCAGGAGACCCTATGGCTACACCTTC,CASSLGRRPYGYTF,NA,NA,TRBJ1-2,TRBV28
TGTGCCAGCATCCCCGAACAGGGTTTTACGCAGTATTTT,CASIPEQGFTQYF,few,NA,TRBJ2-3,TRBV7-9
TGTGCCAGCAGCATCCTGGGACAGGGTACGTCTGAAAAACTGTTTTTT,CASSILGQGTSEKLFF,NA,TRBD1,TRBJ1-4,TRBV12-3/TRBV12-4
TGTGCCAGCTCCTGGGCCCATTACAATGAGCAGTTCTTC,CASSWAHYNEQFF,few,NA,TRBJ2-1,TRBV6-2/TRBV6-3
TGTGCCAGCAGCTTGGCCAGGGGTCCGTTCACCGGGGAGCTGTTTTTT,CASSLARGPFTGELFF,many,NA,TRBJ2-2,TRBV7-6
TGTGCCAGCAGCTTAGCGGGGGGGCCGATAGATACGCAGTATTTT,CASSLAGGPIDTQYF,few,TRBD2,TRBJ2-3,TRBV7-3
TGTGCCAGCAGCTTGGGGACAGATAGCAATCAGCCCCAGCATTTT,CASSLGTDSNQPQHF,NA,NA,TRBJ1-5,TRBV5-6
TGTGCCAGCAGCTCCCCGACTAGCGGGGGGGCAGATACGCAGTATTTT,CASSSPTSGGADTQYF,few,TRBD2,TRBJ2-3,TRBV5-4
TGCGCCAGCAGCCGTGCGACAGACATGAACACTGAAGCTTTCTTT,CASSRATDMNTEAFF,few,NA,TRBJ1-1,TRBV5-1
TGCAGTGCGAACAGGGGTTCTACAACTAATGAAAAACTGTTTTTT,CSANRGSTTNEKLFF,NA,TRBD1,TRBJ1-4,TRBV20-1
TGTGCCAGCATGAGGACACACGATACTTCCTACGAGCAGTACTTC,CASMRTHDTSYEQYF,few,NA,TRBJ2-7,TRBV6-1
TGCAGCGTCGAACTGAGGACAGAAGAGACCCAGTACTTC,CSVELRTEETQYF,few,NA,TRBJ2-5,TRBV29-1
TGTGCCAGCCTCCGACAGGGGGCAGGAGAAGATACGCAGTATTTT,CASLRQGAGEDTQYF,NA,TRBD1,TRBJ2-3,TRBV19
TGTGCCAGCAGTCCAACCGACCTCTATGGCTACACCTTC,CASSPTDLYGYTF,many,NA,TRBJ1-2,TRBV6-5
TGTGCCAGCAGCTCCGGGGGAGCGGGGGGGTACAATGAGCAGTTCTTC,CASSSGGAGGYNEQFF,many,TRBD2,TRBJ2-1,TRBV7-2